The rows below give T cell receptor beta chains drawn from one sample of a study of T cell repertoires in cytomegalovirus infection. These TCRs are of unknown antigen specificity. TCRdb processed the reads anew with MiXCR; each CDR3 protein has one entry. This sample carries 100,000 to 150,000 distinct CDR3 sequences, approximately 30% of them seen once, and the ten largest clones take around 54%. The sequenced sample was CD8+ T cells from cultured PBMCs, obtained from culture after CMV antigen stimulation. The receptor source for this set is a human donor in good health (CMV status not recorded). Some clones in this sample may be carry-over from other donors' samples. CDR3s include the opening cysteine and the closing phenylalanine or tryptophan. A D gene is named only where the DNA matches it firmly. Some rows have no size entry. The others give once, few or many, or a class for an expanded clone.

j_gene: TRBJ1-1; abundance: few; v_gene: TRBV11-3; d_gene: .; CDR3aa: CASSLEVGMNTEAFF; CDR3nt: TGTGCCAGCAGCTTAGAGGTAGGGATGAACACTGAAGCTTTCTTT
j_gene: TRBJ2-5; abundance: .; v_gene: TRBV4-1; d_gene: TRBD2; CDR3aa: CASSQVVGGSQETQYF; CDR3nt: TGCGCCAGCAGCCAAGTGGTGGGGGGGAGCCAAGAGACCCAGTACTTC
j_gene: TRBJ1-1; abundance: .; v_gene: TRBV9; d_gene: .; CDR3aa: CASSVGLTPMNTEAFF; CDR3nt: TGTGCCAGCAGCGTTGGACTTACTCCCATGAACACTGAAGCTTTCTTT
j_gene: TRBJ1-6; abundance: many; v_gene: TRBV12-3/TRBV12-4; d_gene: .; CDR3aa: CASSLGARGNSPLHF; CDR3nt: TGTGCCAGCAGTCTAGGTGCCAGGGGTAATTCACCCCTCCACTTT
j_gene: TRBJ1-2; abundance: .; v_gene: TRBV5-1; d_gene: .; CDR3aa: CASSRDLSNYGYTF; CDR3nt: TGCGCCAGCAGCCGAGACCTGAGCAACTATGGCTACACCTTC
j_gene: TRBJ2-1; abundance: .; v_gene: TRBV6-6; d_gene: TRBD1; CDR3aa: CASKTGTGTSGYNEQFF; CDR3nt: TGTGCCAGCAAGACCGGGACAGGAACTTCTGGCTACAATGAGCAGTTCTTC
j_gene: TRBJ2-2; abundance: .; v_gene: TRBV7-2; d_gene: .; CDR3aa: CASSLGSTNTGELFF; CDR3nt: TGTGCCAGCAGCTTAGGGTCGACAAACACCGGGGAGCTGTTTTTT
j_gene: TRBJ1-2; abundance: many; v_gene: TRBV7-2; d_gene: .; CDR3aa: CASSLAGGDYGYTF; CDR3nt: TGTGCCAGCAGCTTAGCGGGCGGAGACTATGGCTACACCTTC
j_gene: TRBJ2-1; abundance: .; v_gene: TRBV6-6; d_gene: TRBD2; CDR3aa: CASSYGRGWGGVADEQFF; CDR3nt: TGTGCCAGCAGTTACGGGCGGGGATGGGGAGGGGTTGCGGATGAGCAGTTCTTC
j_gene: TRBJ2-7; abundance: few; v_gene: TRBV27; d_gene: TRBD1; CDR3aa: CASSLRDRGHEQYF; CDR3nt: TGTGCCAGCAGTTTAAGGGACAGAGGCCACGAGCAGTACTTC
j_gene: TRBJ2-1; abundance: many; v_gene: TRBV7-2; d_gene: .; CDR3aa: CASSTHGRNSYNEQFF; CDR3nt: TGTGCCAGCAGCACCCATGGGAGAAACTCCTACAATGAGCAGTTCTTC
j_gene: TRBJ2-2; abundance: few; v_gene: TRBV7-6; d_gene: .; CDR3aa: CASSLLGDTGELFF; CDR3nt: TGTGCCAGCAGCTTATTGGGGGACACCGGGGAGCTGTTTTTT
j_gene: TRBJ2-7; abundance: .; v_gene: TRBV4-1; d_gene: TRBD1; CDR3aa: CASSQAEGQGEQYF; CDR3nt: TGCGCCAGCAGCCAAGCGGAGGGACAGGGAGAGCAGTACTTC
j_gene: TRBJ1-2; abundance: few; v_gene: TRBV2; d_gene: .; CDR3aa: CASSDGQFNYGYTF; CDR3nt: TGTGCCAGCAGTGACGGCCAGTTTAACTATGGCTACACCTTC
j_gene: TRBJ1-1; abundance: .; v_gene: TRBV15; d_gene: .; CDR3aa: CATSRGGRGGTEAFF; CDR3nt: TGTGCCACCAGCAGGGGGGGGAGAGGCGGCACTGAAGCTTTCTTT
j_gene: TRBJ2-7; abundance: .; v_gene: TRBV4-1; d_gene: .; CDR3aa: CASSHEGFYEQYF; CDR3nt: TGCGCCAGCAGCCATGAGGGATTCTACGAGCAGTACTTC
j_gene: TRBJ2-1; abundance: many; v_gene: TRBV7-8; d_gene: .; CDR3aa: CASSLGAAIYNEQFF; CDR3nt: TGTGCCAGCAGCTTAGGGGCAGCTATTTACAATGAGCAGTTCTTC
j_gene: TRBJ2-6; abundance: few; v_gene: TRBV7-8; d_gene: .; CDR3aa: CASSSLRVGTLYSGANVLTF; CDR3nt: TGTGCCAGCAGCTCTCTTAGGGTAGGGACCCTCTACTCTGGGGCCAACGTCCTGACTTTC
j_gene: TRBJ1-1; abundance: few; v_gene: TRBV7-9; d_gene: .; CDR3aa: CASSIEGPTEAFF; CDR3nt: TGTGCCAGCAGCATAGAGGGTCCCACTGAAGCTTTCTTT
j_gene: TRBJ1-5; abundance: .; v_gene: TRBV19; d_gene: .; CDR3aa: CASSEGAGRQPQHF; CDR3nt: TGTGCCAGCTCCGAAGGGGCGGGAAGGCAGCCCCAGCATTTT
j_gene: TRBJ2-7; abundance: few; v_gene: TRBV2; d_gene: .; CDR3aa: CASTDSYYEQYF; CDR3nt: TGTGCCAGCACGGACAGTTACTACGAGCAGTACTTC
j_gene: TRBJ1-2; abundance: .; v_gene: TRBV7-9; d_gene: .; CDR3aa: CASSSPPGAGFYGYTF; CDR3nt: TGTGCCAGCAGCTCCCCCCCGGGGGCTGGATTCTATGGCTACACCTTC
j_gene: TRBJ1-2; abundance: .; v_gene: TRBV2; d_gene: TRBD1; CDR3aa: CASSVQGQGNYGYTF; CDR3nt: TGTGCCAGCAGTGTACAGGGACAGGGCAATTATGGCTACACCTTC
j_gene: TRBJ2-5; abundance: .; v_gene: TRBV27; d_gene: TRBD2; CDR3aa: CASSARGGTQEIQYF; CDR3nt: TGTGCCAGCAGTGCTCGCGGGGGGACCCAAGAGATCCAGTACTTC
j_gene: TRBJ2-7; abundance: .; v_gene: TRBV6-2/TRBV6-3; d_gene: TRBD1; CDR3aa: CASSYTKDLQQGHIYSSYEQYF; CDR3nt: TGTGCCAGCAGTTACACGAAGGACCTACAACAGGGGCACATCTATAGCTCCTACGAGCAGTACTTC
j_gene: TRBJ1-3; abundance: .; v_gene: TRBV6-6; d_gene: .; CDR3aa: CASSYSIFLSGNTIYF; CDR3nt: TGTGCCAGCAGTTACTCGATCTTCCTCTCTGGAAACACCATATATTTT
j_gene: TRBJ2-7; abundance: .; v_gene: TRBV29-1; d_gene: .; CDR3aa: CSVVRADSYEQYF; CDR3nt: TGCAGCGTCGTCCGGGCAGACTCCTACGAGCAGTACTTC
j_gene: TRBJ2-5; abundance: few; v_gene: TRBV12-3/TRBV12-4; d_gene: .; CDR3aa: CASSLDGYQETQYF; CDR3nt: TGTGCCAGCAGTTTAGACGGGTACCAAGAGACCCAGTACTTC
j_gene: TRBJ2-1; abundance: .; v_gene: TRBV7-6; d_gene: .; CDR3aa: CASSFGYRLNEQFF; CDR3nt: TGTGCCAGCAGCTTCGGGTACAGGCTAAATGAGCAGTTCTTC
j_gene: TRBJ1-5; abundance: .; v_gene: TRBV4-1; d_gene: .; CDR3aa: CASSSKWGASQPQHF; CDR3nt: TGCGCCAGCAGTTCCAAGTGGGGGGCGAGTCAGCCCCAGCATTTT
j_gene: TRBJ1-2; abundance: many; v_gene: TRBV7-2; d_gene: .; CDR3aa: CASSLEGGGYGYTF; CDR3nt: TGTGCCAGCAGCTTAGAAGGTGGTGGCTATGGCTACACCTTC
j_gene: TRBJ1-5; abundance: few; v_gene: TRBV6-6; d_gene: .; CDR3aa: CASSYSPDSNQPQHF; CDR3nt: TGTGCCAGCAGTTACTCCCCGGATAGCAATCAGCCCCAGCATTTT
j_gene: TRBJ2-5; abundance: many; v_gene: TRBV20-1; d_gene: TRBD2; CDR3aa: CSAKTGLAGGPQETQYF; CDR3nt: TGCAGTGCAAAAACGGGACTAGCGGGGGGGCCCCAAGAGACCCAGTACTTC
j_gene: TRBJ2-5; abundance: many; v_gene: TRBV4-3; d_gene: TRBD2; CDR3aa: CASSQERGGQETQYF; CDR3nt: TGCGCCAGCAGCCAAGAGCGGGGGGGCCAAGAGACCCAGTACTTC
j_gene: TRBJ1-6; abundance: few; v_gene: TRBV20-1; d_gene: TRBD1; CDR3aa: CSARDLEGQGIVNSPLHF; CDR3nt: TGCAGTGCTAGAGATTTGGAGGGACAGGGGATCGTTAATTCACCCCTCCACTTT
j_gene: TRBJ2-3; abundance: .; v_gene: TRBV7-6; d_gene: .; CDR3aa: CASSLFGGSTDTQYF; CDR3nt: TGTGCCAGCAGCTTATTCGGGGGAAGCACAGATACGCAGTATTTT
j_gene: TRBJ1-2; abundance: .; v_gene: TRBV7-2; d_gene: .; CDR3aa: CASNGGIYGYTF; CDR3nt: TGTGCCAGCAATGGGGGGATCTATGGCTACACCTTC
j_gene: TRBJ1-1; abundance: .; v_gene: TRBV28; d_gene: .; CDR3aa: CASSLWDSNTEAFF; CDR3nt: TGTGCCAGCAGTTTATGGGACAGTAACACTGAAGCTTTCTTT
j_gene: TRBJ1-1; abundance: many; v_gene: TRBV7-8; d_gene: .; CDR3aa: CASSLFGNTEAFF; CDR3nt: TGTGCCAGCAGCTTATTTGGGAACACTGAAGCTTTCTTT
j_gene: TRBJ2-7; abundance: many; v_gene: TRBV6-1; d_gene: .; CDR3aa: CASSLTGGEQYF; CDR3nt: TGTGCCAGCAGTCTTACTGGCGGAGAGCAGTACTTC
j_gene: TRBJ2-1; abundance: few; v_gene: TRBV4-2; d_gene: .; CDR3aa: CASSQERVGGAVYEQFF; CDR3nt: TGTGCCAGCAGCCAAGAGAGGGTAGGGGGGGCCGTATATGAGCAGTTCTTC
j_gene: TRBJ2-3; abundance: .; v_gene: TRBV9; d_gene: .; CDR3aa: CASSDSREDTQYF; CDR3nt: TGTGCCAGCAGTGACTCACGAGAGGATACGCAGTATTTT
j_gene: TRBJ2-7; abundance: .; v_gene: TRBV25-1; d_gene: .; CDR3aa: CASGDYEQYF; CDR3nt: TGTGCCAGCGGAGACTACGAGCAGTACTTC
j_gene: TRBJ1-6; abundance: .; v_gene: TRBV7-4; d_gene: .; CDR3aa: CASSSRGGVNSPLHF; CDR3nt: TGTGCCAGCAGCTCCCGGGGTGGGGTAAATTCACCCCTCCACTTT
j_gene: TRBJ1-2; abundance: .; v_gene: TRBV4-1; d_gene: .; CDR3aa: CASSRTPWGGYTF; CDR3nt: TGCGCCAGCAGCCGTACCCCGTGGGGTGGCTACACCTTC
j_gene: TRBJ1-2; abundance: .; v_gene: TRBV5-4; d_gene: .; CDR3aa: CASSQGVNYGYTF; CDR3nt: TGTGCCAGCAGCCAAGGGGTTAACTATGGCTACACCTTC
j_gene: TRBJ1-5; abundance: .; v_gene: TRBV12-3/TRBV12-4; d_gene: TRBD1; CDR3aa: CASRTGTGGEWGNQPQHF; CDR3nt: TGTGCCAGCAGGACGGGGACAGGGGGCGAGTGGGGCAATCAGCCCCAGCATTTT
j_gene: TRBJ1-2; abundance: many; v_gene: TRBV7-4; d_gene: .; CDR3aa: CASSSKHGSYGYTF; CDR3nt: TGTGCCAGCAGCTCCAAACACGGGTCCTATGGCTACACCTTC
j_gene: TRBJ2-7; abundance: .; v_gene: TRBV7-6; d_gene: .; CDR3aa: CASSLPRGYEQYF; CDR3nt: TGTGCCAGCAGCTTGCCCCGGGGTTACGAGCAGTACTTC
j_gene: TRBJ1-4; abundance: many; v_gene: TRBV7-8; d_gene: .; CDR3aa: CASSPRGTPTNEKLFF; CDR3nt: TGTGCCAGCAGCCCCCGGGGAACCCCAACTAATGAAAAACTGTTTTTT
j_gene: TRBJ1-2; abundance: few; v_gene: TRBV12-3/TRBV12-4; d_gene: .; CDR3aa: CASSSTGWGVYGYTF; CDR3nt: TGTGCCAGCAGTTCAACAGGGTGGGGCGTCTATGGCTACACCTTC
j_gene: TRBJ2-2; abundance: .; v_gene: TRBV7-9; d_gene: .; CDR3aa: CASTKGQTEYTGELFF; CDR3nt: TGTGCCAGCACCAAAGGACAGACTGAGTACACCGGGGAGCTGTTTTTT
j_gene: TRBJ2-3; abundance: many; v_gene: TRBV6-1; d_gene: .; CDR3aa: CASSESRGPEDTQYF; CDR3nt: TGTGCCAGCAGTGAATCGAGGGGCCCTGAGGATACGCAGTATTTT
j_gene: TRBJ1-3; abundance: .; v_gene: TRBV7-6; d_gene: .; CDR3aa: CASSPSQFPNTIYF; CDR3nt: TGTGCCAGCAGCCCCTCACAGTTCCCAAACACCATATATTTT
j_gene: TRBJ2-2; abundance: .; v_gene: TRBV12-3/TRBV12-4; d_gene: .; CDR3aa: CASSLPGLNTGELFF; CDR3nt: TGTGCCAGCAGTCTGCCCGGACTTAACACCGGGGAGCTGTTTTTT
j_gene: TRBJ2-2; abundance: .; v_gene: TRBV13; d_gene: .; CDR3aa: CASSLWRVNTGELFF; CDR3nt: TGTGCCAGCAGCCTATGGCGAGTCAACACCGGGGAGCTGTTTTTT
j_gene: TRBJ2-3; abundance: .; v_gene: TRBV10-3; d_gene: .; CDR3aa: CAIRSGGASTDTQYF; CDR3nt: TGTGCCATCAGAAGCGGCGGGGCTAGCACAGATACGCAGTATTTT
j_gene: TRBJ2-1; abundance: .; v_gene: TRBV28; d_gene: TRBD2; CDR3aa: CASSLGLAGGNEQFF; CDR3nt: TGTGCCAGCAGTTTAGGGCTAGCGGGGGGAAATGAGCAGTTCTTC
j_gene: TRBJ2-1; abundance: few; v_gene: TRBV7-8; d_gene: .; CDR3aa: CASSLAPGDVDEQFF; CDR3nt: TGTGCCAGCAGCTTGGCCCCCGGGGACGTGGATGAGCAGTTCTTC